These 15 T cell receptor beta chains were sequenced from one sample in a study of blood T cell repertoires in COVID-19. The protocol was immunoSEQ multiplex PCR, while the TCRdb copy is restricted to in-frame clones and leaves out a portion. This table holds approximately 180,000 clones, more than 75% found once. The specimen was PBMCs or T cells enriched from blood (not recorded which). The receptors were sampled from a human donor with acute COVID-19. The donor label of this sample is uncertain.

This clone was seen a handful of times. CDR3 sequence reads: CASSSTGDSYEQYF. The CDR3 nucleotides are TGTGCCAGCAGCTCCACAGGGGATTCCTACGAGCAGTACTTC. This rearrangement joins TRBV9 to TRBJ2-7; 7 nucleotides agree with TRBD1. The germline V gene encodes CDR1 SGDLS and CDR2 YYNGEE. The CDR3 covers 14 residues. The J segment lost 1 base and the V segment lost 4 bases, leaving 5 bases of the junction unmatched.

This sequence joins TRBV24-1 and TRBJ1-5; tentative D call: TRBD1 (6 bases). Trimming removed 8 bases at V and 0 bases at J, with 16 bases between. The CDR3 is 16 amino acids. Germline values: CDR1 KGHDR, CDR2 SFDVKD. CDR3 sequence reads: CATTTPGDYSNQPQHF. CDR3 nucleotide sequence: TGTGCCACCACCACTCCAGGGGACTATAGCAATCAGCCCCAGCATTTT.

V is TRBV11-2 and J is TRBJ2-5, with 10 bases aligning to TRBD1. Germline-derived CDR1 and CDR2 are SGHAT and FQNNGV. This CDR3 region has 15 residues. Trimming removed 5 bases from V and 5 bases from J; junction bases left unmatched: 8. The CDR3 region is CASSTTGGNLETQYF. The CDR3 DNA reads TGTGCCAGCAGCACGACAGGGGGCAATTTGGAGACCCAGTACTTC.

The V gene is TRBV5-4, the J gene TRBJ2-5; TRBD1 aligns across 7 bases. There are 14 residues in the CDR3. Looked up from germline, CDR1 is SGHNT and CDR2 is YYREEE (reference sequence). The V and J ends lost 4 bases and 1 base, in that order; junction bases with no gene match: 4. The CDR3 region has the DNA TGTGCCAGCAGCACCGGACAGGCCCAAGAGACCCAGTACTTC. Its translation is CASSTGQAQETQYF.

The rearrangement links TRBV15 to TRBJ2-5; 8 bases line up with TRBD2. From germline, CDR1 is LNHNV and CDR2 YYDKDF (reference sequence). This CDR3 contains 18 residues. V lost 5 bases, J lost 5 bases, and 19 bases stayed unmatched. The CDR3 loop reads CATSPSPFGGAPEETQYF. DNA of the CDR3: TGTGCCACCAGCCCTTCCCCCTTCGGGGGGGCCCCCGAGGAGACCCAGTACTTC. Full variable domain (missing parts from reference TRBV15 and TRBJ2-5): DAMVIQNPRYQVTQFGKPVTLSCSQTLNHNVMYWYQQKSSQAPKLLFHYYDKDFNNEADTPDNFQSRRPNTSFCFLDIRSPGLGDTAMYLCATSPSPFGGAPEETQYFGPGTRLLVL.

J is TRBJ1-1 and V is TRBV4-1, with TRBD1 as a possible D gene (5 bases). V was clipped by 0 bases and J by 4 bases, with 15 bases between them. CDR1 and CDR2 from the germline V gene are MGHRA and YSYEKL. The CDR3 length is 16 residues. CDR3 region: CASSQEGQGSSTEAFF. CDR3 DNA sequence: TGCGCCAGCAGCCAAGAGGGTCAGGGAAGTTCCACTGAAGCTTTCTTT.

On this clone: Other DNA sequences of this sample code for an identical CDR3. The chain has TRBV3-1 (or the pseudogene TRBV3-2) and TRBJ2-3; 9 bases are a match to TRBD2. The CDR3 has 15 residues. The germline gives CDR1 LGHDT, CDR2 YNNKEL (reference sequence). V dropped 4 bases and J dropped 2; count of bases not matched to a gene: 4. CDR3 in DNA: TGTGCCAGCAGCCGAGCGGGGGGTCCCACAGATACGCAGTATTTT. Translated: CASSRAGGPTDTQYF.

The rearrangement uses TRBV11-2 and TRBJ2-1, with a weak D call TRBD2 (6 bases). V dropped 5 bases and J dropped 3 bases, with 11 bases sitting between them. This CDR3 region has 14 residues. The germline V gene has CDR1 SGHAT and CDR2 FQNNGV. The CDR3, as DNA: TGTGCCAGCAGCCGCCTCGGGAGCTACAATGAGCAGTTCTTC. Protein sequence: CASSRLGSYNEQFF.

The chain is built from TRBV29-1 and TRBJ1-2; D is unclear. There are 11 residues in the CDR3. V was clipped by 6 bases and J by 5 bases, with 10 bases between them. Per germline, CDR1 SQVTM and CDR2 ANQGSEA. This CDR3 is CSVEGGYGYTF. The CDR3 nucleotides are TGCAGCGTCGAGGGCGGATATGGCTACACCTTC.

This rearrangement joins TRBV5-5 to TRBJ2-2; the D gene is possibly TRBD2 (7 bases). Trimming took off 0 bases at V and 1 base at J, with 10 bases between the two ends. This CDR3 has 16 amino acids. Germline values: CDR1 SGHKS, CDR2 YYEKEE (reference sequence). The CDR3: CASSLAGGQNTGELFF. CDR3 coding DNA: TGTGCCAGCAGCTTGGCCGGGGGGCAGAACACCGGGGAGCTGTTTTTT.

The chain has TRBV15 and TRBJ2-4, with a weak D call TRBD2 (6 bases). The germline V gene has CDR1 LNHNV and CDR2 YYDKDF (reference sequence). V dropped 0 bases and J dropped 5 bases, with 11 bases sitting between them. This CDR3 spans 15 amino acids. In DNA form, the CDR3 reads TGTGCCACCAGCAGAGATGGGGGGACTCAAAACATTCAGTACTTC. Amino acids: CATSRDGGTQNIQYF.

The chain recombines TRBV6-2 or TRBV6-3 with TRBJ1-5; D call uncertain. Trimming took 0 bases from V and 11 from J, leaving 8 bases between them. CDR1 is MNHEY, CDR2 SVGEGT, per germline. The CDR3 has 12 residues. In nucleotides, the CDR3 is TGTGCCAGCAGTTACTCGACGCAGGCCCAGCATTTT. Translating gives CASSYSTQAQHF.

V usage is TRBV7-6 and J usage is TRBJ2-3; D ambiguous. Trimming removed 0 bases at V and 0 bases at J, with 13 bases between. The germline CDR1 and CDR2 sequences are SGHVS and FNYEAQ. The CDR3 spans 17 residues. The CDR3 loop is CASSLAGDITSTDTQYF. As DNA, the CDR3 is TGTGCCAGCAGCTTAGCGGGTGACATCACTAGCACAGATACGCAGTATTTT.

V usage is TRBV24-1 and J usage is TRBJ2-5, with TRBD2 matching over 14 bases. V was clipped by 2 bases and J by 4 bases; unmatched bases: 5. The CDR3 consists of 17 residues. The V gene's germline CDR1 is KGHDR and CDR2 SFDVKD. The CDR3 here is CATSDSRLAGGGETQYF. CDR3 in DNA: TGTGCCACCAGTGATTCCCGACTAGCGGGGGGGGGAGAGACCCAGTACTTC.

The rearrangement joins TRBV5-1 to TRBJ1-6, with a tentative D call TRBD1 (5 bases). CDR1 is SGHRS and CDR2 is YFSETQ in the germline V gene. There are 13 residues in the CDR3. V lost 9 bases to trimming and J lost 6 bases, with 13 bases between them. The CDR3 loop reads CATQTDSNSPLHF. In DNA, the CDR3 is TGCGCCACCCAGACAGACTCTAATTCACCCCTCCACTTT.